Listed below are T cell receptor beta chains from one sample, sequenced in a study of T-cell reconstitution after alpha-beta-depleted transplantation in children. TCRdb fed the PCR reads into MiXCR, producing one record per CDR3 protein. Of around 450,000 distinct CDR3 sequences in the sample, roughly a tenth are singletons; the top ten hold roughly 2%. The source material was PBMCs, sampled before TCRalphabeta/CD19-depleted stem cell transplant. The receptors derive from a child under 10 years old with inherited bone marrow failure, due to receive a stem cell transplant. Each CDR3 is given with its conserved first and last residue. Fields, in order: J gene, V gene, CDR3 protein.

j_gene: TRBJ2-1
v_gene: TRBV6-5
CDR3aa: CASSNPSGRLPYNEQFF

j_gene: TRBJ2-7
v_gene: TRBV20-1
CDR3aa: CSARLGALEEQYF

j_gene: TRBJ2-2
v_gene: TRBV20-1
CDR3aa: CSARDPALGTGELFF

j_gene: TRBJ2-7
v_gene: TRBV6-5
CDR3aa: CASSYKREGLYEQYF

j_gene: TRBJ2-2
v_gene: TRBV7-2
CDR3aa: CASSRAASAWELFF

j_gene: TRBJ2-3
v_gene: TRBV15
CDR3aa: CATSGVEGGTPTDTQYF

j_gene: TRBJ2-7
v_gene: TRBV2
CDR3aa: CASSVRFSGAYEQYF

j_gene: TRBJ1-4
v_gene: TRBV27
CDR3aa: CASSPGPVPNEKLFF

j_gene: TRBJ1-5
v_gene: TRBV28
CDR3aa: CASSRTGGTRGPQHF

j_gene: TRBJ1-5
v_gene: TRBV5-1
CDR3aa: CASSATGVQPQHF

j_gene: TRBJ1-1
v_gene: TRBV28
CDR3aa: CASSQGQILMNTEAFF

j_gene: TRBJ1-1
v_gene: TRBV5-1
CDR3aa: CASSLWGAPNTEAFF

j_gene: TRBJ2-5
v_gene: TRBV15
CDR3aa: CATSRDSQRERVAQETQYF

j_gene: TRBJ1-1
v_gene: TRBV27
CDR3aa: CASSWGANTEAFF

j_gene: TRBJ1-2
v_gene: TRBV4-3
CDR3aa: CASSQEYRGGTYGYTF

j_gene: TRBJ2-7
v_gene: TRBV12-3/TRBV12-4
CDR3aa: CASSIHGQNYEQYF

j_gene: TRBJ2-3
v_gene: TRBV7-9
CDR3aa: CASSFPLGDASTDTQYF

j_gene: TRBJ2-3
v_gene: TRBV4-2
CDR3aa: CASSHLELEPDTQYF

j_gene: TRBJ2-2
v_gene: TRBV4-1
CDR3aa: CASSQVDGELFF

j_gene: TRBJ2-3
v_gene: TRBV9
CDR3aa: CASSAAGPNTDTQYF

j_gene: TRBJ1-5
v_gene: TRBV19
CDR3aa: CASSPGWYQPQHF

j_gene: TRBJ2-3
v_gene: TRBV29-1
CDR3aa: CSVAGLAGRSDTQYF

j_gene: TRBJ2-5
v_gene: TRBV7-2
CDR3aa: CASSFSRQDLYQETQYF

j_gene: TRBJ1-4
v_gene: TRBV15
CDR3aa: CATSREGGSNEKLFF

j_gene: TRBJ2-5
v_gene: TRBV7-9
CDR3aa: CASSSALAFLQETQYF

j_gene: TRBJ1-1
v_gene: TRBV28
CDR3aa: CASSFSSGTGNTEAFF

j_gene: TRBJ2-5
v_gene: TRBV11-2
CDR3aa: CASSPRVASGRRGETQYF

j_gene: TRBJ2-5
v_gene: TRBV4-3
CDR3aa: CASSQRQRGGETQYF

j_gene: TRBJ2-7
v_gene: TRBV12-3/TRBV12-4
CDR3aa: CASSRKRYEQYF

j_gene: TRBJ2-2
v_gene: TRBV15
CDR3aa: CATRPANTGELFF

j_gene: TRBJ2-2
v_gene: TRBV6-2/TRBV6-3
CDR3aa: CASSRSNTGELFF

j_gene: TRBJ2-5
v_gene: TRBV19
CDR3aa: CASSIRAPWETQYF

j_gene: TRBJ2-7
v_gene: TRBV27
CDR3aa: CASSPYQFKGVRAYEQYF

j_gene: TRBJ2-7
v_gene: TRBV5-6
CDR3aa: CASSLYRGYEQYF

j_gene: TRBJ2-1
v_gene: TRBV11-2
CDR3aa: CASSSPDTPKNEQFF

j_gene: TRBJ1-1
v_gene: TRBV5-1
CDR3aa: CASSLVQGRLNTEAFF

j_gene: TRBJ2-7
v_gene: TRBV15
CDR3aa: CATSPRRGADYEQYF

j_gene: TRBJ2-6
v_gene: TRBV6-5
CDR3aa: CASSYSWYGANVLTF

j_gene: TRBJ2-1
v_gene: TRBV27
CDR3aa: CASSPEGLAGPYNEQFF

j_gene: TRBJ2-7
v_gene: TRBV6-1
CDR3aa: CASNEGTGAGYEQYF

j_gene: TRBJ1-6
v_gene: TRBV12-3/TRBV12-4
CDR3aa: CASSTGTGFSPLHF

j_gene: TRBJ1-4
v_gene: TRBV10-3
CDR3aa: CAISGQGSNEKLFF

j_gene: TRBJ1-4
v_gene: TRBV7-6
CDR3aa: CASSLTNLGTEKLFF

j_gene: TRBJ2-1
v_gene: TRBV5-5
CDR3aa: CASSLFRGAEQFF

j_gene: TRBJ2-5
v_gene: TRBV5-1
CDR3aa: CASSWNRGATQYF

j_gene: TRBJ2-2
v_gene: TRBV9
CDR3aa: CASSVGGLAGLTGELFF

j_gene: TRBJ1-5
v_gene: TRBV3-1
CDR3aa: CASAGERPQHF

j_gene: TRBJ2-7
v_gene: TRBV19
CDR3aa: CASSIARTGVYEQYF

j_gene: TRBJ2-5
v_gene: TRBV4-1
CDR3aa: CASSQDTGTAQETQYF

j_gene: TRBJ1-5
v_gene: TRBV4-1
CDR3aa: CASSHNVAGNQPQHF

j_gene: TRBJ2-2
v_gene: TRBV20-1
CDR3aa: CSARWTPLGELFF

j_gene: TRBJ2-2
v_gene: TRBV20-1
CDR3aa: CSARDRGDTGELFF

j_gene: TRBJ2-1
v_gene: TRBV11-2
CDR3aa: CASSDTKLDEQFF

j_gene: TRBJ2-3
v_gene: TRBV20-1
CDR3aa: CSASGLSRGTDTQYF

j_gene: TRBJ2-1
v_gene: TRBV19
CDR3aa: CASSIVAGANNEQFF

j_gene: TRBJ2-2
v_gene: TRBV12-3/TRBV12-4
CDR3aa: CASSRDRGRSRAGELFF

j_gene: TRBJ2-7
v_gene: TRBV19
CDR3aa: CASSTVDRTYEQYF

j_gene: TRBJ1-1
v_gene: TRBV19
CDR3aa: CASSTLQGTLNTEAFF

j_gene: TRBJ2-2
v_gene: TRBV24-1
CDR3aa: CATSPSGRDTGELFF